The source of this T cell receptor (beta chain) is a study of blood T cell repertoires in COVID-19. The CDR3 runs 15 residues. CDR1 MNHEY and CDR2 SMNVEV come from the germline V gene (reference sequence). Unmatched junction bases numbered 5, after V lost 5 bases and J lost 3 bases. Authors' processing steps: How many nucleated cells were present was estimated from reference gene primer amplification. TCRdb's copy holds only in-frame clones and misses some; the assay was immunoSEQ multiplex PCR. V and J calls plus clone size are reproduced from that table; the DNA served to infer D and trimming. The repertoire holds 150,000 or so clones, with around 83% as singletons.

The specimen sequenced was peripheral blood. The V call is TRBV27, the J call TRBJ1-5, with 9 bases that match TRBD1. The TCR comes from a woman aged 55-69 years with acute or convalescent COVID-19. DNA for the CDR3: TGTGCCAGCAGTAAGGACAGGGGATACAATCAGCCCCAGCATTTT. Protein sequence: CASSKDRGYNQPQHF.